The rows below give T cell receptor beta chains drawn from one sample of a study of blood T cells in healthy people across ages. TCRdb fed the 5' RACE reads into MiXCR, producing one record per CDR3 protein. The data show around 780,000 distinct CDR3 sequences, 56% seen once. Sequenced sample: blood. These TCRs come from a man in his forties in good health. Both conserved end residues are part of each CDR3. A D gene is named only where the DNA matches it firmly. Clone sizes are given selectively: once, few, many, or a class where the clone is expanded.

v_gene,j_gene,abundance,d_gene,CDR3nt,CDR3aa
TRBV12-3/TRBV12-4,TRBJ1-5,NA,NA,TGTGCCAGCAGCCCGGACAGAAGCAATCAGCCCCAGCATTTT,CASSPDRSNQPQHF
TRBV6-2/TRBV6-3,TRBJ2-3,few,TRBD2,TGTGCCAGCAGTTTCGGCGGGGGGGGCCCCGATACGCAGTATTTT,CASSFGGGGPDTQYF
TRBV12-3/TRBV12-4,TRBJ1-6,NA,NA,TGTGCCAGCAGGGACCAGGCCGGCGGATCACCCCTCCACTTT,CASRDQAGGSPLHF
TRBV9,TRBJ2-7,NA,NA,TGTGCCAGCAGCGTAGATGGAAGCGGAACCTACGAGCAGTACTTC,CASSVDGSGTYEQYF
TRBV25-1,TRBJ2-7,few,NA,TGTGCCAGCAGTGCCATCTACGAGCAGTACTTC,CASSAIYEQYF
TRBV29-1,TRBJ1-2,few,NA,TGCAGCGGTGGGACTCTCAAGGACTATGGCTACACCTTC,CSGGTLKDYGYTF
TRBV10-3,TRBJ1-2,NA,NA,TGTGCCATCAGTGAGTCAGAGGGATTAAACTATGGCTACACCTTC,CAISESEGLNYGYTF
TRBV9,TRBJ1-2,NA,TRBD1,TGTGCCAGCAGCGGGAGGGACAGGAGGTATGGCTACACCTTC,CASSGRDRRYGYTF
TRBV3-1,TRBJ2-7,NA,NA,TGTGCCAGCAGCCAAGATCCAGCGGCAATCCGCGAGCAGTACTTC,CASSQDPAAIREQYF
TRBV20-1,TRBJ2-3,NA,NA,TGCAGTGCTAGCGACCCCAGGGGGGAAGATACGCAGTATTTT,CSASDPRGEDTQYF
TRBV20-1,TRBJ1-5,few,NA,TGCAGTGCCCTTGGGGGGAGCAATCAGCCCCAGCATTTT,CSALGGSNQPQHF
TRBV20-1,TRBJ2-1,few,NA,TGCAGTGCTAGGGGGGACGGCGGTCCCCAGTTCTTC,CSARGDGGPQFF
TRBV20-1,TRBJ2-3,few,NA,TGCAGTGCTAGGTCGGGTTCTGCCACAGATACGCAGTATTTT,CSARSGSATDTQYF
TRBV11-2,TRBJ1-2,once,NA,TGTGCCAGCAGCCGTGCAGTCTATGGCTACACCTTC,CASSRAVYGYTF
TRBV29-1,TRBJ1-4,NA,NA,TGCAGCGTTGTGTTAGGGTCTCGGTACGAAAAACTGTTTTTT,CSVVLGSRYEKLFF
TRBV5-6,TRBJ2-4,NA,NA,TGTGCCAGCAGCTCGGGACTGCCCAAAAACATTCAGTACTTC,CASSSGLPKNIQYF
TRBV6-5,TRBJ2-3,NA,NA,TGTGCCAGCAGTTATGACGAGGGGTCGGCGAGCGGCACAGATACGCAGTATTTT,CASSYDEGSASGTDTQYF